A single sample gave rise to the 21 T cell receptor beta chains below, sequenced in a study of T-cell memory formation after mild COVID-19. MiXCR, applied by TCRdb to the 5' RACE reads, yields one record per CDR3 protein. The sample includes 150,000 to 200,000 distinct CDR3 sequences, 20% to 25% of them seen just once. Material for sequencing was PBMCs or a T cell subset sorted from them (not recorded which). Receptors originate from an adult woman who had mild COVID-19 (a few samples of this study predate the infection). Cell type and time point are not known.

This clonotype was recorded a few times. This sequence joins TRBV6-5 and TRBJ2-3; TRBD1 aligns across 8 bases. The V segment lost 0 bases and the J segment 2 bases; nucleotides outside the gene matches: 7. Germline values: CDR1 MNHEY, CDR2 SVGAGI. This CDR3 contains 17 residues. As DNA, the CDR3 is TGTGCCAGCAGTTACTCGCAGGGGGCCGACTTCACAGATACGCAGTATTTT. Residues: CASSYSQGADFTDTQYF.

Here the CDR3 reads CATSEVLTGANVLTF. The CDR3 DNA reads as TGTGCCACCAGCGAGGTATTAACTGGGGCCAACGTCCTGACTTTC. The rearrangement links TRBV15 to TRBJ2-6, with D unresolved. The V gene's germline CDR1 is LNHNV and CDR2 YYDKDF (reference sequence). The V end was cut by 5 bases, the J end by 2 bases, with 10 bases between. CDR3 length: 15 amino acids.

The chain has TRBV19 and TRBJ1-6, with D unresolved. CDR3 length: 16 amino acids. V gave up 0 bases and J gave up 7 bases, with 13 bases separating them. CDR1 and CDR2 (germline): LNHDA, SQIVND (reference sequence). Here the CDR3 reads CASSIDHGRRNSPLHF. DNA of the CDR3: TGTGCCAGTAGTATAGATCACGGCAGGAGAAATTCACCCCTCCACTTT.

In this sample, this clonotype turned up a few times. The rearrangement links TRBV27 to TRBJ2-7; TRBD2 is a possible D gene (6 bases). CDR1 and CDR2 from the germline V gene are MNHEY and SMNVEV (reference sequence). The CDR3 totals 14 residues. The V end lost 1 base, the J end lost 6 bases, and 13 bases lay between the germline ends. The CDR3 reads CASSLYGGIGEQYF. The CDR3 nucleotides are TGTGCCAGCAGTTTATACGGGGGTATTGGCGAGCAGTACTTC.

The chain recombines TRBV6-2 or TRBV6-3 with TRBJ2-2; a possible D gene is TRBD1 (6 bases). The CDR3 sequence is 14 residues long. V was pared by 1 base and J by 5 bases, with 8 bases between. Looked up from germline, CDR1 is MNHEY and CDR2 is SVGEGT. The CDR3 reads CASSYFQGTGELFF. CDR3 sequence (DNA): TGTGCCAGCAGTTACTTCCAGGGGACCGGGGAGCTGTTTTTT.

This clonotype was found a few times. The gene calls are TRBV11-2 and TRBJ2-1; 10 nucleotides line up with TRBD2. The CDR3 is made up of 15 amino acids. Trimming cost V 1 base and J 5 bases; bases outside gene matches: 2. The germline gives CDR1 SGHAT, CDR2 FQNNGV. CDR3 sequence reads: CASSLGAGGNNEQFF. The CDR3 DNA reads TGTGCCAGCAGCTTAGGAGCGGGGGGGAACAATGAGCAGTTCTTC.

At least ten counts were recorded for this clonotype. This chain joins TRBV9 and TRBJ2-1; D is unresolved. Germline V gene lookup returns CDR1 SGDLS and CDR2 YYNGEE. This CDR3 region has 17 residues. V lost 0 bases and J 3 bases, leaving 16 bases between the germline ends. CDR3 loop: CASSVVSSLGSYNEQFF. As DNA, the CDR3 is TGTGCCAGCAGCGTAGTCTCGAGTTTGGGTAGCTACAATGAGCAGTTCTTC.

The table lists this clonotype with a count of one. CDR3: CASSPRTGYGYTF. The CDR3 bases are TGTGCCAGCAGCCCCCGGACAGGTTATGGCTACACCTTC. The genes are TRBV7-9 and TRBJ1-2; 7 nucleotides line up with TRBD1. Trimming at V came to 5 bases and at J to 5 bases, leaving 5 bases not matched to a gene. Germline CDR1 reads SEHNR; CDR2 reads FQNEAQ (reference sequence). The CDR3 is made up of 13 amino acids. Based on the CDR3 plus reference TRBV7-9 and TRBJ1-2, the full variable domain is DTGVSQNPRHKITKRGQNVTFRCDPISEHNRLYWYRQTLGQGPEFLTYFQNEAQLEKSRLLSDRFSAERPKGSFSTLEIQRTEQGDSAMYLCASSPRTGYGYTFGSGTRLTVV.

The chain combines TRBV20-1 with TRBJ2-5; D is perhaps TRBD2 (6 bases). The germline V gene encodes CDR1 DFQATT and CDR2 SNEGSKA (reference sequence). CDR3 length equals 11 residues. V lost 6 bases to trimming and J lost 4 bases, with 9 bases between them. DNA for the CDR3: TGCAGTGCCCGACTAGTAGAGACCCAGTACTTC. It translates to CSARLVETQYF.

V gene TRBV6-2 or TRBV6-3 combines with J gene TRBJ1-5; D may be TRBD1 (6 bases). The V gene lost 2 bases and the J gene lost 5 bases, with 22 bases spanning the gap. Germline CDR1 reads MNHEY; CDR2 reads SVGEGT. The CDR3 has 18 amino acids. The CDR3 spells CASSYDPTGPRLDQPQHF. The CDR3 coding sequence is TGTGCCAGCAGTTACGATCCCACAGGGCCGAGGCTGGATCAGCCCCAGCATTTT.

This chain joins TRBV6-5 and TRBJ2-7; D gene ambiguous. This CDR3 region has 16 residues. The V gene's germline CDR1 is MNHEY and CDR2 SVGAGI. V lost 0 bases to trimming and J lost 4 bases, with 16 bases between them. The CDR3 loop reads CASSYSNGDSGYEQYF. The DNA of the CDR3 is TGTGCCAGCAGTTACTCGAATGGGGATTCCGGATACGAGCAGTACTTC.

This clonotype was observed a few times. The chain joins TRBV4-1 to TRBJ2-3, with 7 positions matching TRBD1. The V gene end was trimmed by 1 base and the J gene end by 0 bases; junction bases not matched to a gene: 1. The CDR3 is 15 residues long. Germline assignment: CDR1 MGHRA and CDR2 YSYEKL. Here the CDR3 DNA reads TGCGCCAGCAGCCAAGTGACAGGGAGCACAGATACGCAGTATTTT. It codes for CASSQVTGSTDTQYF.

This clonotype was counted only a few times. This chain links TRBV7-6 with TRBJ2-1; tentative D call: TRBD1 (5 bases). Germline loops: CDR1 SGHVS, CDR2 FNYEAQ. V shed 5 bases and J shed 10 bases, with 9 bases lying between them. The CDR3 sequence is 11 residues long. The CDR3 loop is CASSLTGEQFF. In nucleotides, the CDR3 is TGTGCCAGCAGCCTTACAGGAGAGCAGTTCTTC.

In its sample, this clonotype was seen a few times. This chain connects TRBV12-3 or TRBV12-4 to TRBJ1-5; the D gene is possibly TRBD1 (5 bases). The CDR3 covers 13 residues. Trimming took off 4 bases at V and 4 bases at J, with 8 bases between the two ends. The CDR3 spells CASSWGRNQPQHF. CDR3 coding DNA: TGTGCCAGCAGTTGGGGACGAAATCAGCCCCAGCATTTT.

J is TRBJ2-1 and V is TRBV5-6; a weak D match, TRBD1 (6 bases). Per germline, CDR1 SGHDT and CDR2 YYEEEE. The V gene lost 4 bases and the J gene lost 4 bases, with 15 bases spanning the gap. There are 15 residues in the CDR3. CDR3 nucleotide sequence: TGTGCCAGCAGCCCCTGGGACAAACCTTACAATGAGCAGTTCTTC. It codes for CASSPWDKPYNEQFF. The entire variable domain, with the rest obtained from reference TRBV5-6 and TRBJ2-1, is as follows: DAGVTQSPTHLIKTRGQQVTLRCSPKSGHDTVSWYQQALGQGPQFIFQYYEEEERQRGNFPDRFSGHQFPNYSSELNVNALLLGDSALYLCASSPWDKPYNEQFFGPGTRLTVL.

The chain carries TRBV27 and TRBJ2-3; 13 bases align to TRBD2. Per germline, CDR1 MNHEY and CDR2 SMNVEV (reference sequence). The CDR3 spans 20 residues. The junction had 15 bases not matched to a gene; V was cut back by 5 bases and J by 1 base. CDR3 bases: TGTGCCAGCAGTCCTTCTGCCCTTTGGACTAGCGGGAGCGGCACAGATACGCAGTATTTT. It translates to CASSPSALWTSGSGTDTQYF.

The V and J genes are TRBV6-5 and TRBJ2-7; 9 nucleotides line up with TRBD2. V lost 1 base and J lost 2; bases outside the gene matches: 9. CDR1 MNHEY and CDR2 SVGAGI come from the germline V gene. The CDR3 totals 17 residues. For the CDR3, the DNA is TGTGCCAGCAGTTACTATGCGTCTAGCGGGGCTACCTACGAGCAGTACTTC. Translated: CASSYYASSGATYEQYF.

V usage is TRBV12-3 or TRBV12-4 and J usage is TRBJ1-1; D not certain. The CDR3 has 13 amino acids. V was shortened by 3 bases and J by 0 bases, with 5 bases between the two germline ends. CDR3 in DNA: TGTGCCAGCAGTTTCAACCTGAACACTGAAGCTTTCTTT. It specifies CASSFNLNTEAFF.

There are many counts of this clonotype. The rearrangement uses TRBV7-2 and TRBJ2-1, with TRBD1 as a possible D gene (6 bases). Trimming took 3 bases from V and 0 from J, leaving 9 bases between them. Germline V gene sequence: CDR1 SGHTA, CDR2 FQGNSA. The CDR3 consists of 15 residues. The CDR3 DNA sequence: TGTGCCAGCAGCTTGGGACACCTCTCCTACAATGAGCAGTTCTTC. It encodes CASSLGHLSYNEQFF. The whole variable domain, remainder taken from reference TRBV7-2 and TRBJ2-1, is GAGVSQSPSNKVTEKGKDVELRCDPISGHTALYWYRQSLGQGLEFLIYFQGNSAPDKSGLPSDRFSAERTGGSVSTLTIQRTQQEDSAVYLCASSLGHLSYNEQFFGPGTRLTVL.

This clonotype showed up just a few times. The rearrangement links TRBV20-1 to TRBJ2-7, with TRBD1 matching over 8 bases. This CDR3 spans 16 amino acids. Germline V CDR1 and CDR2: DFQATT, SNEGSKA (reference sequence). Unmatched junction bases numbered 13, after V lost 4 bases and J lost 2 bases. CDR3 sequence: CSATRQGRPLAYEQYF. As DNA, the CDR3 is TGCAGTGCTACGAGACAGGGGAGGCCCCTAGCCTACGAGCAGTACTTC.

The chain couples TRBV4-2 to TRBJ2-1; 9 bases agree with TRBD2. Losses at the gene ends were 3 bases for V and 3 bases for J; bases not matched to a gene: 6. The CDR3 runs to 16 residues. The germline V gene encodes CDR1 LGHNA and CDR2 YNFKEQ. As DNA, the CDR3 is TGTGCCAGCAGCCAGACTAGCGGACCTTACTACAATGAGCAGTTCTTC. Encoded protein: CASSQTSGPYYNEQFF.